These 17 T cell receptor beta chains originate from one sample sequenced in a study of blood T cells in healthy people across ages. Together with a sample-barcoded 5' primer, a J-beta primer mix was included in a second PCR lasting about 7 to 12 cycles. TCRdb reanalysed the 5' RACE reads using MiXCR and keeps one entry per CDR3 protein. The sample holds roughly 930,000 distinct CDR3 sequences, roughly 48% seen once. Sample: blood. The receptors originated from a man between 25 and 39 years old in good health.

V and J are TRBV10-3 and TRBJ1-1; D is perhaps TRBD1 (5 bases). This CDR3 region has 14 residues. The germline gives CDR1 ENHRY, CDR2 SYGVKD. Trimming cost V 5 bases and J 3 bases, with 13 bases left between them. The CDR3 is CAISYQGRDTEAFF. In DNA form, the CDR3 reads TGTGCCATCAGTTACCAGGGCCGGGACACTGAAGCTTTCTTT.

The chain carries TRBV27 and TRBJ1-2; D not certain. CDR3 length: 14 amino acids. Germline V CDR1 and CDR2: MNHEY, SMNVEV (reference sequence). Trimming removed 4 bases from V and 1 base from J, with 10 bases in between. CDR3 DNA: TGTGCCAGCAGTTCCGACGGTTATAACTATGGCTACACCTTC. It is translated as CASSSDGYNYGYTF.

A few counts support this clonotype. The rearrangement uses TRBV4-1 and TRBJ2-7; D gene ambiguous. The germline gives CDR1 MGHRA, CDR2 YSYEKL. The CDR3 consists of 13 residues. V was shortened by 4 bases and J by 3 bases, with 10 bases between the two germline ends. The CDR3 DNA reads as TGCGCCAGCAGCCCTATTCCTGACTACGAGCAGTACTTC. It codes for CASSPIPDYEQYF.

This clonotype has only a few counts. J is TRBJ2-3 and V is TRBV5-1, with 7 positions matching TRBD1. Losses at the gene ends were 5 bases for V and 3 bases for J; bases not matched to a gene: 6. CDR1 SGHRS and CDR2 YFSETQ come from the germline V gene. The CDR3 has 14 residues. The CDR3 sequence: CASSWTGQTDTQYF. The CDR3 nucleotides are TGCGCCAGCAGTTGGACAGGACAGACAGATACGCAGTATTTT.

The chain links TRBV5-1 to TRBJ1-2; D gene unclear. The germline CDR1 and CDR2 sequences are SGHRS and YFSETQ. The CDR3 is made up of 13 amino acids. Trimming took 4 bases from V and 7 from J, leaving 14 bases between them. The DNA of the CDR3 is TGCGCCAGCAGCCCCGGGCGGCAGATTGGCTACACCTTC. Translated, it gives CASSPGRQIGYTF. Filled out from reference TRBV5-1 and TRBJ1-2, the complete variable domain reads KAGVTQTPRYLIKTRGQQVTLSCSPISGHRSVSWYQQTPGQGLQFLFEYFSETQRNKGNFPGRFSGRQFSNSRSEMNVSTLELGDSALYLCASSPGRQIGYTFGSGTRLTVV.

V and J are TRBV5-1 and TRBJ1-6; D gene unclear. V was trimmed by 0 bases and J by 6 bases, leaving 4 bases between them. The CDR3 is 13 amino acids. Germline V gene sequence: CDR1 SGHRS, CDR2 YFSETQ. CDR3 loop: CASSLEPNSPLHF. The CDR3 bases are TGCGCCAGCAGCTTGGAACCTAATTCACCCCTCCACTTT.

The gene calls are TRBV20-1 and TRBJ1-5, with a possible D match to TRBD1 (5 bases). There are 16 residues in the CDR3. Between the trimmed V and J ends, which lost 0 bases and 3 bases, there was a span of 15 bases. CDR1 and CDR2 from the germline V gene are DFQATT and SNEGSKA (reference sequence). The CDR3 here is CSARDPRGRNNQPQHF. The CDR3 DNA reads as TGCAGTGCTAGAGATCCTAGGGGTCGGAACAATCAGCCCCAGCATTTT.

The V call is TRBV29-1, the J call TRBJ2-7; D gene uncertain. Trimming stripped 2 bases from V and 5 bases from J, with 10 bases between. The CDR3 consists of 12 residues. Germline lookup yields CDR1 SQVTM and CDR2 ANQGSEA. The CDR3 DNA follows: TGCAGCGTTGAATGGGCGAGCGACGAGCAGTACTTC. This encodes CSVEWASDEQYF.

This clonotype showed up just a few times. The chain employs TRBV7-3 and TRBJ1-2, with D hard to call. The CDR3 sequence is 13 residues long. Trimming took 4 bases from V and 7 from J, leaving 13 bases between them. From germline, CDR1 is SGHTA and CDR2 FQGTGA. The CDR3 nucleotides are TGTGCCAGCAGCTCACCCGAGGGTATTGGCTACACCTTC. This encodes CASSSPEGIGYTF. The variable domain in full, completed from reference TRBV7-3 and TRBJ1-2, reads GAGVSQTPSNKVTEKGKYVELRCDPISGHTALYWYRQSLGQGPEFLIYFQGTGAADDSGLPNDRFFAVRPEGSVSTLKIQRTERGDSAVYLCASSSPEGIGYTFGSGTRLTVV.

This clonotype has only a few counts. The chain couples TRBV6-2 or TRBV6-3 to TRBJ2-7, with D perhaps TRBD2 (6 bases). The CDR3 is made up of 16 amino acids. V dropped 2 bases and J dropped 0 bases, with 14 bases sitting between them. Per the germline V gene, CDR1 is MNHEY and CDR2 is SVGEGT. The CDR3 region is CASSYRAGIGSYEQYF. The CDR3, as DNA: TGTGCCAGCAGTTACCGGGCGGGGATTGGCTCCTACGAGCAGTACTTC.

This clonotype is a singleton in its sample. The chain links TRBV2 to TRBJ1-6, with TRBD1 matching 7 bases. CDR3 length: 18 amino acids. The junction had 13 bases not matched to a gene; V was cut back by 4 bases and J by 4 bases. Germline-derived CDR1 and CDR2 are SNHLY and FYNNEI. The CDR3 DNA follows: TGTGCCAGCAGTGCGTCAGGAGTCGGGACAGCTTATAATTCACCCCTCCACTTT. Amino acids: CASSASGVGTAYNSPLHF.

The chain employs TRBV14 and TRBJ1-2, with a tentative D call TRBD1 (6 bases). Trimming shortened V by 3 bases and J by 9 bases, and 11 bases separated the two germline ends. The V gene's germline CDR1 is SGHDN and CDR2 FVKESK. The CDR3 loop spans 12 amino acids. In DNA, the CDR3 is TGTGCCAGCAGCCAGGGGAGGGGGAGCTACACCTTC. Its translation is CASSQGRGSYTF. The variable domain in full, with the rest retrieved from reference TRBV14 and TRBJ1-2, is EAGVTQFPSHSVIEKGQTVTLRCDPISGHDNLYWYRRVMGKEIKFLLHFVKESKQDESGMPNNRFLAERTGGTYSTLKVQPAELEDSGVYFCASSQGRGSYTFGSGTRLTVV.

The V gene is TRBV20-1, the J gene TRBJ2-4; 9 nucleotides match TRBD2. Losses at the gene ends were 5 bases for V and 0 bases for J; bases not matched to a gene: 14. CDR1 and CDR2 from the germline V gene are DFQATT and SNEGSKA (reference sequence). The CDR3 sequence is 18 residues long. The CDR3 reads CSAPTVAGALLAKNIQYF. The CDR3 nucleotides are TGCAGTGCTCCAACGGTAGCGGGGGCACTATTAGCCAAAAACATTCAGTACTTC.

This clonotype was observed a handful of times. The chain joins TRBV5-6 to TRBJ1-1; D is unclear. Trimming removed 4 bases from V and 0 bases from J, with 28 bases in between. CDR3 length: 20 amino acids. CDR1 SGHDT and CDR2 YYEEEE come from the germline V gene. The CDR3 sequence: CASSRFRGSTRYPMNTEAFF. The CDR3, as DNA: TGTGCCAGCAGCCGCTTCCGGGGTTCCACACGGTACCCCATGAACACTGAAGCTTTCTTT.

This chain connects TRBV12-3 or TRBV12-4 to TRBJ1-1, with a weak D call TRBD1 (6 bases). The V gene lost 6 bases and the J gene lost 4 bases, with 12 bases spanning the gap. CDR3 length: 13 residues. The DNA of the CDR3 is TGTGCCAGCAGCAAACAGGGCACCACTGAAGCTTTCTTT. This sequence encodes CASSKQGTTEAFF.

The chain recombines TRBV10-3 with TRBJ2-1; 8 bases align to TRBD2. The junction had 13 bases not matched to a gene; V was cut back by 10 bases and J by 5 bases. This CDR3 comprises 15 residues. The V gene's germline CDR1 is ENHRY and CDR2 SYGVKD. For the CDR3, the DNA is TGTGCCACCAACAGCGGGGGAGAAATCCACAATGAGCAGTTCTTC. Encoded protein: CATNSGGEIHNEQFF.

This clonotype was seen only a few times. V and J are TRBV12-3 or TRBV12-4 and TRBJ2-1; 8 bases agree with TRBD2. CDR3 length equals 14 residues. V lost 7 bases, J lost 10 bases, and 12 bases stayed unmatched. The CDR3 nucleotides read TGTGCCAGCACAGTTTGGGGTAGCGGGAACGAGCAGTTCTTC. Translated: CASTVWGSGNEQFF.